This T cell receptor (beta chain) was observed in a study of blood T cell repertoires in COVID-19. At the level of the study: Sources were T cells, B-cell-depleted T cells, or PBMCs; the material itself was cDNA or gDNA.

The CDR3 loop spans 16 amino acids. The trim removed 5 bases at V and 0 bases at J, leaving 7 bases unmatched. Germline CDR1 and CDR2: KGHSH and LQKENI. Study processing details: For nucleated cells, counts were estimated from reference gene primer amplification. The repertoire was sequenced with immunoSEQ multiplex PCR; TCRdb's copy has only in-frame clones and lacks some. V and J calls plus clone size are reproduced from that table; the DNA served to infer D and trimming. The sample lists about 170,000 clones, roughly 93% occurring once. Sequenced sample: peripheral blood. The chain links TRBV18 to TRBJ2-1, with 7 bases identical to TRBD2. The receptor comes from a man between 18 and 29 years old with COVID-19, enrolled during active disease. The CDR3 nucleotides read TGTGCCAGCTCATCACGACGGGGGGACTCCTACAATGAGCAGTTCTTC. This translates into CASSSRRGDSYNEQFF.